This TCR beta chain was sequenced for a study of PD-1 blockade in classical Hodgkin lymphoma. The patients all showed relapse after autologous stem cell transplantation, while their brentuximab vedotin exposure varied. TCRdb's table, derived via immunoSEQ multiplex PCR, lists solely in-frame clones and lacks some. This sample yields around 26,000 clones, of which 81% are seen a single time; roughly 21% belongs to the top ten. The sample was peripheral blood mononuclear cells (PBMCs), taken before the second cycle of nivolumab. This clonotype was sampled from a human donor with classical Hodgkin lymphoma.

The CDR3 loop is CASSSGTSIYGTDTQYF. CDR3 sequence (DNA): TGTGCCAGCAGCTCCGGGACTAGCATCTATGGCACAGATACGCAGTATTTT. The rearrangement uses TRBV7-3 and TRBJ2-3, with 9 positions matching TRBD2. Germline CDR1 and CDR2: SGHTA and FQGTGA. V shed 4 bases, J shed 1 base, and the junction held 9 bases outside the gene matches. The CDR3 is 17 residues long.